The 19 T cell receptor beta chains below come from one sample, sequenced in a study of blood T cells in healthy people across ages. Using a J-beta primer mix together with a sample-barcoded 5' primer, a second PCR was run for 7 to 11 cycles. TCRdb passed the 5' RACE reads through MiXCR, listing each CDR3 protein once. The data contain 700,000 to 850,000 distinct CDR3 sequences, approximately 35% of them singletons. The sample comprised blood. The receptors were sampled from a man younger than 35 in good health.

The chain uses TRBV7-8 and TRBJ1-1; D might be TRBD1 (5 bases). CDR1 SGHVS and CDR2 FQNEAQ come from the germline V gene. CDR3 length: 13 residues. V gave up 3 bases and J gave up 6 bases, with 11 bases separating them. Here the CDR3 reads CASSFGGLSEAFF. CDR3 coding DNA: TGTGCCAGCAGCTTTGGGGGTCTGTCTGAAGCTTTCTTT.

This clonotype came up once. This sequence may be a read error, since a much larger clone differs from it by one base. J is TRBJ2-4 and V is TRBV29-1, with D unresolved. TRBJ2-5 explains the end of the DNA better; the J call may be wrong. Germline lookup yields CDR1 SQVTM and CDR2 ANQGSEA. This CDR3 region has 13 residues. The CDR3 region has the DNA TGCGGCGTTGAAACCACAATCCAAGAGACCCAGTACTTC. Residues: CGVETTIQETQYF.

This chain uses TRBV13 with TRBJ2-2; TRBD2 agrees at 7 bases. The V segment lost 7 bases and the J segment 3 bases; nucleotides outside the gene matches: 20. CDR3 length equals 19 residues. CDR1 is PRHDT and CDR2 is FYEKMQ in the germline V gene (reference sequence). CDR3 in amino acids: CASTVVWASGERYTGELFF. As DNA, the CDR3 is TGTGCCAGCACCGTCGTGTGGGCTAGCGGAGAAAGATACACCGGGGAGCTGTTTTTT.

Of note for this clonotype: At one boundary the junction diverges from the germline segment, which might be a read error. The rearrangement links TRBV5-5 to TRBJ2-5, with D maybe TRBD1 (6 bases). Germline V CDR1 and CDR2: SGHKS, YYEKEE (reference sequence). This CDR3 has 16 amino acids. CDR3 protein: CASSLEGTLSQEAQYF. CDR3 DNA sequence: TGTGCCAGCAGCTTGGAGGGGACATTATCCCAAGAGGCCCAGTACTTC.

This clonotype has more than one count but fewer than ten. The chain links TRBV5-6 to TRBJ2-3; perhaps TRBD2 as D (7 bases). Germline CDR1 SGHDT, CDR2 YYEEEE. V was clipped by 4 bases and J by 6 bases, with 21 bases between them. This CDR3 is built from 16 residues. The CDR3 coding sequence is TGTGCCAGCAGCCGCTTGGGAGGGGGTTCGGGGGATACGCAGTATTTT. It encodes CASSRLGGGSGDTQYF.

This clonotype was observed a few times. The chain uses TRBV7-6 and TRBJ1-6; no firm D call. Germline V CDR1 and CDR2: SGHVS, FNYEAQ. The germline V and J ends were trimmed by 1 base and 7 bases, with 14 bases remaining between them. The length of the CDR3 is 16 residues. Here the CDR3 reads CASSLGFRARNSPLHF. In DNA, the CDR3 is TGTGCCAGCAGCTTAGGATTTCGTGCCCGGAATTCACCCCTCCACTTT.

V usage is TRBV12-3 or TRBV12-4 and J usage is TRBJ1-2; no clear D. Trimming pared 5 bases from V and 8 bases from J, leaving 15 bases between. CDR3 size: 13 residues. The CDR3 here is CASSLDPRKGYTF. The CDR3 nucleotides are TGTGCCAGCAGTCTAGACCCCCGCAAAGGCTACACCTTC.

The chain carries TRBV20-1 and TRBJ2-7; 9 bases agree with TRBD1. The CDR3 loop spans 13 amino acids. V gave up 3 bases and J gave up 5 bases; unmatched junction bases: 5. Germline V lookup: CDR1 DFQATT, CDR2 SNEGSKA (reference sequence). The CDR3 loop reads CSASWDRENEQYF. DNA for the CDR3: TGCAGTGCTAGTTGGGACAGGGAGAACGAGCAGTACTTC.

This clonotype was observed once. This chain links TRBV5-1 with TRBJ2-5; D possibly uses TRBD1 or TRBD2 (6 bases each). With 8 bases removed from V and 1 base from J, the gap between germline ends came to 12 bases. Germline V gene lookup returns CDR1 SGHRS and CDR2 YFSETQ. The length of the CDR3 is 13 residues. The CDR3 DNA reads as TGCGCCAGGGGGAGGACAGTCCAAGAGACCCAGTACTTC. It is translated as CARGRTVQETQYF.

This chain links TRBV5-1 with TRBJ2-2; perhaps TRBD2 as D (6 bases). Germline V lookup: CDR1 SGHRS, CDR2 YFSETQ. Deletions cut 4 bases from V and 4 bases from J, with 14 bases between. The CDR3 is 15 amino acids. The CDR3 here is CASSAAAGPTGELFF. CDR3 DNA: TGCGCCAGCAGCGCGGCGGCGGGGCCCACCGGGGAGCTGTTTTTT.

The rearrangement links TRBV29-1 to TRBJ1-5; D possibly corresponds to TRBD1 (5 bases). Germline CDR1 SQVTM, CDR2 ANQGSEA. The V gene lost 6 bases and the J gene lost 1 base, with 16 bases spanning the gap. The CDR3 has 15 residues. CDR3 in amino acids: CSVWVLGDSNQPQHF. DNA for the CDR3: TGCAGCGTATGGGTATTGGGGGACAGCAATCAGCCCCAGCATTTT.

The V gene is TRBV12-3 or TRBV12-4, the J gene TRBJ2-7, with 8 bases lining up with TRBD1. CDR3 length equals 17 residues. Trimming removed 1 base from V and 2 bases from J; junction bases left unmatched: 10. The CDR3 loop is CASSLGYRNRGAYEQYF. In nucleotides, the CDR3 is TGTGCCAGCAGTTTAGGTTATAGGAACAGGGGGGCCTACGAGCAGTACTTC.

V is TRBV14 and J is TRBJ2-3, with D possibly being TRBD2 (6 bases). Trimming pared 5 bases from V and 5 bases from J, leaving 14 bases between. CDR1 is SGHDN and CDR2 is FVKESK in the germline V gene. This CDR3 has 14 residues. Here the CDR3 DNA reads TGTGCCAGCAGCGGACCGAGGCGGGGAGATACGCAGTATTTT. It yields the protein CASSGPRRGDTQYF.

Regarding this clonotype: The junction shows a germline mismatch at one end, possibly a read error. The chain links TRBV7-2 to TRBJ1-5; 8 nucleotides line up with TRBD1. The CDR3 runs to 15 residues. Germline V CDR1 and CDR2: SGHTA, FQGNSA. Here the CDR3 reads CTSSLGPGGGQPEHF. The CDR3 nucleotides read TGTACCAGCAGCTTAGGGCCAGGGGGCGGGCAGCCCGAGCATTTT.

This clonotype was found many times. The gene calls are TRBV11-2 and TRBJ2-5; D unclear. CDR3 length: 13 residues. Trimming removed 0 bases at V and 2 bases at J, with 4 bases between. Germline assignment: CDR1 SGHAT and CDR2 FQNNGV. The CDR3 is CASSLEAQETQYF. The CDR3 DNA sequence: TGTGCCAGCAGCTTAGAGGCACAAGAGACCCAGTACTTC.

Many counts were recorded for this clonotype. This chain uses TRBV4-2 with TRBJ1-2; unclear D gene. This CDR3 is 15 amino acids long. The germline V and J ends were trimmed by 0 bases and 3 bases, with 11 bases remaining between them. The germline gives CDR1 LGHNA, CDR2 YNFKEQ. The CDR3 loop is CASSQDSSPDYGYTF. CDR3 coding DNA: TGTGCCAGCAGCCAAGATTCTTCGCCAGACTATGGCTACACCTTC.

This clonotype has only a few counts. This chain uses TRBV9 with TRBJ1-1; 7 bases align to TRBD1. This CDR3 is 16 amino acids long. From germline, CDR1 is SGDLS and CDR2 YYNGEE. The V segment lost 0 bases and the J segment 5 bases; nucleotides outside the gene matches: 10. The CDR3 spells CASSVGFGQGVTEAFF. The CDR3 nucleotides are TGTGCCAGCAGCGTAGGCTTTGGGCAGGGGGTGACTGAAGCTTTCTTT.

This chain uses TRBV20-1 with TRBJ2-7, with 8 positions matching TRBD2. J lost 2 bases, V lost 0 bases, and 9 bases had no gene match. The CDR3 spans 16 residues. CDR1 and CDR2 (germline): DFQATT, SNEGSKA (reference sequence). The CDR3 loop reads CSARDLGLVRPYEQYF. The CDR3 nucleotides are TGCAGTGCTAGAGATCTGGGACTAGTGAGACCCTACGAGCAGTACTTC.

The J gene is TRBJ1-1, the V gene TRBV7-9; D remains ambiguous. V gave up 1 base and J gave up 6 bases, with 12 bases separating them. The CDR3 is made up of 14 amino acids. Germline assignment: CDR1 SEHNR and CDR2 FQNEAQ (reference sequence). The CDR3 DNA is TGTGCCAGCAGCTTAGTTGGGGAAATCCCTGAAGCTTTCTTT. Translating it yields CASSLVGEIPEAFF.